This T cell receptor (beta chain) appears in the sequencing data of a study of blood T cell repertoires in COVID-19. The sample holds one count of this clone. The repertoire was sequenced with immunoSEQ multiplex PCR; TCRdb's copy has only in-frame clones and lacks some. Among 130,000 or so clones listed, about 89% were seen once. CDR3 size: 14 residues. The germline gives CDR1 WNHNN, CDR2 SYGVQD (reference sequence). Trimming took 6 bases from V and 0 from J, leaving 12 bases between them. This TCR was recovered from a man aged 50-60 years with active or convalescent COVID-19. This chain connects TRBV10-1 to TRBJ2-7; D may be TRBD2 (6 bases). Input material: peripheral blood. As DNA, the CDR3 is TGCGCCAGCAGGGGACGGGGGAGCTCCTACGAGCAGTACTTC. Its translation: CASRGRGSSYEQYF.